This TCR beta chain was sequenced for a study of cytomegalovirus exposure and HLA in healthy donors. A single count supports this clone. An end of the junction differs from the germline gene, which may be a read error. 13 Jbeta primers and 60 Vbeta primers were used for the PCR. Libraries were prepared by immunoSEQ multiplex PCR; TCRdb keeps only in-frame clonotypes and omits some of them. The top ten clones hold over 2% of a sample with about 190,000 clones, 80% to 85% of them seen once. The CDR3 covers 15 residues. CDR1 SEHNR and CDR2 FQNEAQ come from the germline V gene (reference sequence). The sequence came from a woman between 25 and 40 years old in good health and CMV-seronegative. Sequencing was performed on PBMCs. The chain uses TRBV7-9 and TRBJ2-6; possible D gene TRBD1, 5 bases. CDR3 sequence reads: CASNPQGSGANGLTF. The CDR3 DNA sequence: TGTGCCAGCAATCCCCAAGGCTCTGGGGCCAACGGCCTGACTTTC. The whole variable domain, filled in from reference TRBV7-9 and TRBJ2-6, reads DTGVSQNPRHKITKRGQNVTFRCDPISEHNRLYWYRQTLGQGPEFLTYFQNEAQLEKSRLLSDRFSAERPKGSFSTLEIQRTEQGDSAMYLCASNPQGSGANGLTFGAGSRLTVL.